This entry is about one T cell receptor (beta chain). The record originates from a study of blood T cell repertoires in COVID-19. The wider study: Samples came from the United States, Italy and Spain, spanning acute and convalescent COVID-19. Sources were T cells, B-cell-depleted T cells, or PBMCs; the material itself was cDNA or gDNA.

The V segment lost 5 bases and the J segment 9 bases; nucleotides outside the gene matches: 1. Germline loops: CDR1 MNHEY, CDR2 SMNVEV (reference sequence). The CDR3 runs to 12 residues. In the original workflow: Amplified reference gene primers provided the basis for estimating nucleated cell counts. Sequencing was performed with immunoSEQ multiplex PCR; in TCRdb, only in-frame clones are kept and a portion is missing. V, J and clone size are those of that table, while D and trimming were read from the DNA. This sample has hundreds of thousands of clones, with around 86% found just once. The sequence was obtained from a woman aged 30 to 39 who had recovered from COVID-19. The sample was peripheral blood. The gene calls are TRBV27 and TRBJ2-1, with 10 bases lining up with TRBD2. CDR3 nucleotide sequence: TGTGCCAGCAGTAGCGGGAGGGTTGAGCAGTTCTTC. Its protein is CASSSGRVEQFF.